This T cell receptor beta chain was sequenced for a study of blood T cell repertoires in COVID-19 (dated by TCRdb to about 2020). With regard to the full study: Collaborator samples came from the United States, Italy and Spain and covered acute and convalescent phases of COVID-19. Sample metadata almost always included a de-identified subject ID, COVID-19 status, age in years and sex. Where available, HLA class I and class II types were taken from metadata supplied by the sample provider and were not determined by assay-based typing. The material from the prospective study consisted of cDNA or gDNA derived from T cells, B-cell-depleted T cells, or PBMCs. The repertoires were released in a freely available public database intended as a resource for research on the immune response to SARS-CoV-2. Samples came from the ongoing ImmuneRACE study (first 160 participants) plus 1,254 subjects from 6 global collaborators. Deeply sampled blood TCRbeta repertoires from subjects exposed to, actively infected with, or recovered from COVID-19 were included in the dataset. The paper as a whole reports these results and caveats: How much clinical and demographic metadata was included differed by source and by participant, and the metadata was provided uncurated.

One collaborating source in Seattle enrolled patients while the patients were actively infected and followed the patients over time throughout the course of disease. Each collaborating institution followed its own protocols to collect whole blood in K2EDTA tubes. For TCRbeta analysis, collaborator samples were shipped as frozen whole blood, as isolated PBMCs, or as DNA extracted from either sample type. TCRbeta CDR3 regions were amplified from genomic DNA by means of the immunoSEQ Assay, a bias-controlled multiplex PCR. The study's own analysis went as follows. Nucleated cell counts per sample were estimated from amplification of reference gene primers within the assay. Sequence reads were collapsed and filtered to measure the absolute abundance of every unique TCRbeta CDR3 rearrangement. For each sample, productive Simpson clonality was calculated as the square root of Simpson's diversity index across productive rearrangements. The table was pulled from immuneACCESS by TCRdb, which kept in-frame rearrangements only. Such tables lose some clones; where checked, under half of the loss comes from unresolved V genes, and the rest has no known cause. V and J calls and clone size follow that table, whereas D and trimming were derived from the DNA. A total of some 520,000 clones appear in this sample, roughly 89% of them only once. The ten largest clones represent over 0.7% of the sample.

Worth noting for this clone: What antigen it recognizes has not been identified. Qualities for individual bases were not recorded, and no much larger clone is one base off.

At the junction V is shortened by 3 bases and J by 0 bases, with 16 bases in between. The CDR1 and CDR2 encoded by the germline V gene (reference sequence) are LNHDA and SQIVND. The CDR3 runs 17 amino acids, cysteine and phenylalanine included. The sequence is cut down to CDR3 DNA, 51 bases in frame from base 1. The sequence derives from a man younger than 35 with COVID-19, enrolled during active disease. The V and J genes are TRBV19 and TRBJ2-3, with no confident D gene call. Sequencing was carried out using peripheral blood. The CDR3 in this case is CASSIHYSPSSTDTQYF. The DNA sequence is as follows: TGTGCCAGTAGTATTCACTATAGTCCATCTAGCACAGATACGCAGTATTTT.